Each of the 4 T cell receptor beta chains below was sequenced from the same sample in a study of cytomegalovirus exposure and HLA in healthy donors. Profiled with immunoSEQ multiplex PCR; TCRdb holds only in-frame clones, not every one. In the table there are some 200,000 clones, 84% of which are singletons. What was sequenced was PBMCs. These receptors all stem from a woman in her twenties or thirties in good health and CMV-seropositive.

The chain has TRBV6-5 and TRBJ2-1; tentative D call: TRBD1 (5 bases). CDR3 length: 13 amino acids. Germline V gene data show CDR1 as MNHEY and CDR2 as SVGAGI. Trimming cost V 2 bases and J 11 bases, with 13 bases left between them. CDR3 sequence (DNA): TGTGCCAGCAGTTACGGGGCAGCAGGGAAGCAGTTCTTC. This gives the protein CASSYGAAGKQFF.

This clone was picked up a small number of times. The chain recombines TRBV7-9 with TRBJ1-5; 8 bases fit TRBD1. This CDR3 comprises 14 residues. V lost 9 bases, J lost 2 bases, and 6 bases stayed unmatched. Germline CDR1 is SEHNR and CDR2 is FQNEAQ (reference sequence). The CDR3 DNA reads TGTGCCAGTTCCGGGACAGGCGGCAATCAGCCCCAGCATTTT. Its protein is CASSGTGGNQPQHF. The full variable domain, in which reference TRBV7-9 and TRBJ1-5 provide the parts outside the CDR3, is DTGVSQNPRHKITKRGQNVTFRCDPISEHNRLYWYRQTLGQGPEFLTYFQNEAQLEKSRLLSDRFSAERPKGSFSTLEIQRTEQGDSAMYLCASSGTGGNQPQHFGDGTRLSIL.

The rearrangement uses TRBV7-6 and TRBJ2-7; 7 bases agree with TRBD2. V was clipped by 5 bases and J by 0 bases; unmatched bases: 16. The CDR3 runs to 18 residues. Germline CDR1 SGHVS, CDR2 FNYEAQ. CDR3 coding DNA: TGTGCCAGCAGCCTGAAACCTACTAAAGCGGGACCCTCCTACGAGCAGTACTTC. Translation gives CASSLKPTKAGPSYEQYF.

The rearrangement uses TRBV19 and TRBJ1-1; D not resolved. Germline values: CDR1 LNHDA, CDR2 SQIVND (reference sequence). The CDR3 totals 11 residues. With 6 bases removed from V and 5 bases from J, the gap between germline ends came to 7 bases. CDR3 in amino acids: CASSRGTEAFF. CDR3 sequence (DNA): TGTGCCAGTAGCCGGGGTACTGAAGCTTTCTTT.